One and the same sample provided the 4 T cell receptor beta chains below, sequenced in a study of cytomegalovirus exposure and HLA in healthy donors. The PCR was carried out with 60 Vbeta primers and 13 Jbeta primers. Libraries were prepared by immunoSEQ multiplex PCR; TCRdb keeps only in-frame clonotypes and omits some of them. The sample lists 95,000 to 120,000 clones; around 77% were seen once. The sequencing input was PBMCs. These receptors all stem from a woman aged 25 to 39 in good health and CMV-seropositive.

This clone was picked up a small number of times. This chain joins TRBV5-4 and TRBJ2-7; unclear D gene. This CDR3 is 14 amino acids long. Germline V CDR1 and CDR2: SGHNT, YYREEE (reference sequence). V lost 3 bases to trimming and J lost 0 bases, with 10 bases between them. As DNA, the CDR3 is TGTGCCAGCAGCTCAACTTTAAACTCCTACGAGCAGTACTTC. This encodes CASSSTLNSYEQYF.

The gene calls are TRBV11-3 and TRBJ1-1; D gene unclear. The CDR3 consists of 12 residues. V lost 5 bases, J lost 3 bases, and 7 bases lay in between. Germline V gene lookup returns CDR1 SGHNT and CDR2 YENEEA. CDR3 sequence reads: CASSEEDTEAFF. CDR3 in DNA: TGTGCCAGCAGCGAGGAGGACACTGAAGCTTTCTTT.

Here the CDR3 DNA reads TGTGCCAGTAGTTTCAGGGGAGATAACACTGAAGCTTTCTTT. Its protein product is CASSFRGDNTEAFF. V is TRBV19 and J is TRBJ1-1; D might be TRBD1 (6 bases). The CDR3 sequence is 14 residues long. Germline V lookup: CDR1 LNHDA, CDR2 SQIVND (reference sequence). V lost 5 bases, J lost 2 bases, and 12 bases lay in between.

The V and J genes are TRBV14 and TRBJ1-2; 7 bases line up with TRBD1. V gave up 4 bases and J gave up 0 bases; unmatched junction bases: 5. This CDR3 is built from 15 residues. Germline V gene data show CDR1 as SGHDN and CDR2 as FVKESK. CDR3 sequence: CASSPPTGTNYGYTF. The CDR3 nucleotides are TGTGCCAGCAGCCCACCGACAGGGACTAACTATGGCTACACCTTC.